This TCR beta chain was identified during a study of cytomegalovirus exposure and HLA in healthy donors. The J segment lost 5 bases and the V segment lost 0 bases, leaving 3 bases of the junction unmatched. In germline, CDR1 is SGHRS, CDR2 YFSETQ. This CDR3 has 14 residues. Findings of the study overall: In vitro work confirmed that a few CMV-associated chains recognize CMV antigens.

PCR used 60 Vbeta primers and 13 Jbeta primers. As handled by the study authors: Approximately 83 million unique TCR beta chains, roughly 11 million shared, were counted in a later analysis. Clones were read by immunoSEQ multiplex PCR, and TCRdb kept only the in-frame ones, dropping some. Clone size and V and J calls were adopted from that table, with D and trimming inferred from the DNA. This repertoire shows 120,000 or so clones, around three quarters found once; its top ten account for around 3.6%. A word on this clone: Its target is not known.

The clonotype originates from a young man in good health and CMV-seronegative. J is TRBJ2-7 and V is TRBV5-1, with 9 nucleotides matching TRBD1. The sample taken for sequencing was PBMCs. CDR3: CASSLGDRVHEQYF. CDR3 nucleotide sequence: TGCGCCAGCAGCTTGGGGGACAGGGTCCACGAGCAGTACTTC.